This T cell receptor (beta chain) was obtained from a study of prognosis after radiotherapy for stage I lung cancer. Across the study: Considered medically inoperable were all of the patients with non-small cell lung cancer. Distant metastases were recorded in several patients after radiotherapy, at a median of roughly 7 months, and no significant progression was recorded in under 16.

TCR beta CDR3 amplification from genomic DNA was performed by two-round multiplex PCR. Primers were specific to each TRBV and TRBJ gene in first-round PCR. TCRdb re-derived calls from the multiplex PCR reads in MiXCR, one entry per CDR3 protein. The data show 15,000 to 20,000 distinct CDR3 sequences, less than 55% seen once. V gave up 7 bases and J gave up 5 bases, with 20 bases separating them. The CDR3 totals 15 residues. CDR1 and CDR2 from the germline V gene are MDHEN and SYDVKM. The starting material was PBMCs, obtained before or after stereotactic body radiation therapy (not recorded which). The sequence came from a donor over 45 with non-small cell lung cancer. The V and J genes are TRBV28 and TRBJ1-1; D may be TRBD1 (5 bases). CDR3 DNA: TGTGCCAGCAACTTGTGGAGTGATTCAGGGACTGAAGCTTTCTTT. Translation: CASNLWSDSGTEAFF.